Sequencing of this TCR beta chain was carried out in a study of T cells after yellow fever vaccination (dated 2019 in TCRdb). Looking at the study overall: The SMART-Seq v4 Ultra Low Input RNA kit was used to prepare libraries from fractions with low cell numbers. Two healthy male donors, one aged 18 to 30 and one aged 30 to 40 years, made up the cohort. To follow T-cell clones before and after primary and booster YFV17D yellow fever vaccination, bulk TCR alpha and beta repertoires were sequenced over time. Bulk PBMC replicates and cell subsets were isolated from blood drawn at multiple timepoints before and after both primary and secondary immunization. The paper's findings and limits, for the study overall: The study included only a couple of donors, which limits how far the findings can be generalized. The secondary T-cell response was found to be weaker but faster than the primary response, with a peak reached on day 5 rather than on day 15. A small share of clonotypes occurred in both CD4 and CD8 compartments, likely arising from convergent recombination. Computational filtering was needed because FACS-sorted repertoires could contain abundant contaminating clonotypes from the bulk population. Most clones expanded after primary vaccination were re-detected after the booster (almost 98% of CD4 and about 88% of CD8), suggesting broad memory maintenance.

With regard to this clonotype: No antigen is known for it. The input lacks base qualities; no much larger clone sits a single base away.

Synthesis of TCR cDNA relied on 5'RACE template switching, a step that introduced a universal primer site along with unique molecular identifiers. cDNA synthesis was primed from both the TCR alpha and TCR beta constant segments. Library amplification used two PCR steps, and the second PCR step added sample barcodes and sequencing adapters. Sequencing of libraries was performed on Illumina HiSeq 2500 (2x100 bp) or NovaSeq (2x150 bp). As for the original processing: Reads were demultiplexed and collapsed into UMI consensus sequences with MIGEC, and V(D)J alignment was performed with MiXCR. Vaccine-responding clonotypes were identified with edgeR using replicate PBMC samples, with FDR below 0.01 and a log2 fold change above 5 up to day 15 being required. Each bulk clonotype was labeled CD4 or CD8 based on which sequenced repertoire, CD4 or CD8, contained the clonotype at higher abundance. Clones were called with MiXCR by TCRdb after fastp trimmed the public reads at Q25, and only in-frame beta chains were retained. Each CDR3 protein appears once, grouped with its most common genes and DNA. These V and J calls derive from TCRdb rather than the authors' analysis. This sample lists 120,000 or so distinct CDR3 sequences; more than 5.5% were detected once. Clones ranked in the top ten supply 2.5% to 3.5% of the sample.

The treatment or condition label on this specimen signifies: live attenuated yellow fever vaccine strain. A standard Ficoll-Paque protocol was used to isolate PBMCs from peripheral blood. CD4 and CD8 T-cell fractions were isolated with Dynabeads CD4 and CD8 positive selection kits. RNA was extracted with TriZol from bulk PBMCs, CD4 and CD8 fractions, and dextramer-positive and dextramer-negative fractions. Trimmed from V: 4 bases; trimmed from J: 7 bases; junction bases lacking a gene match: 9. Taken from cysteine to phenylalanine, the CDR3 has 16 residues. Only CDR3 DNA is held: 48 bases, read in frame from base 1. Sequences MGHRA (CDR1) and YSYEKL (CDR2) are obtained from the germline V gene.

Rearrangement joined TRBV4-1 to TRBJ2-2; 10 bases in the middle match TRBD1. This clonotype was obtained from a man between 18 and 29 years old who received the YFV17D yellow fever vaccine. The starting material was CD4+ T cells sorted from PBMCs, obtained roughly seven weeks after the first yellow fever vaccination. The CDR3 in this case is CASSLGGDRGVGELFF. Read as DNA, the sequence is TGCGCCAGCAGCCTCGGGGGGGACAGGGGAGTCGGGGAGCTGTTTTTT.